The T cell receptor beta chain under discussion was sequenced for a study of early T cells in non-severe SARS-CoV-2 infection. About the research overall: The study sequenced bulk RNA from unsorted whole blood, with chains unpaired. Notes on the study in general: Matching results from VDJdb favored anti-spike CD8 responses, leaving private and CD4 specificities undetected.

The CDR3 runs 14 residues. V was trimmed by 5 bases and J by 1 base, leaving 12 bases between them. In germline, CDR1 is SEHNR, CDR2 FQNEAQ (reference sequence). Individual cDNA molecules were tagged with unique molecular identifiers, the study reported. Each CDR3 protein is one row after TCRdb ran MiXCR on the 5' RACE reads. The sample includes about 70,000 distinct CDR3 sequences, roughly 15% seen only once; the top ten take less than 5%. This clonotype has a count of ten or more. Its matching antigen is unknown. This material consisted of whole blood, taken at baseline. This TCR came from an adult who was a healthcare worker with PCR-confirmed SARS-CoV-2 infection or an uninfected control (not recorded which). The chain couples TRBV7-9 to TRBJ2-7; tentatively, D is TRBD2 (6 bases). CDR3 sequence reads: CASSPLAGSYEQYF. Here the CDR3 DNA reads TGTGCCAGCAGCCCACTAGCCGGATCCTACGAGCAGTACTTC.